This is a list of T cell receptor beta chains from one sample in a study of blood T cell repertoires in COVID-19. Generated by immunoSEQ multiplex PCR, the TCRdb table keeps only in-frame clones and is missing some. The repertoire holds around 100,000 clones, with around 88% as singletons. Source material: peripheral blood. These receptor sequences come from a human donor in a cohort sampled during active COVID-19. Both conserved end residues are part of each CDR3. A D gene is named only where the DNA matches it firmly. Only some rows state a clone size, as once, few, many or a class for expanded clones.

clone_size,j_call,v_call,d_call,cdr3_nt,cdr3_aa
-,TRBJ2-7,TRBV7-2,-,TGTGCCAGCGGTCGCGACAGGCTCGAGCAGTACTTC,CASGRDRLEQYF
-,TRBJ2-7,TRBV21-1,-,TGTGCCAGCAGCAAAGCGCTAGGGACTAGCGATACCTACGAGCAGTACTTC,CASSKALGTSDTYEQYF
-,TRBJ1-1,TRBV28,TRBD1,TGTGCCAGCAGTTTGGAGGGGGCAAGGAACACTGAAGCTTTCTTT,CASSLEGARNTEAFF
once,TRBJ2-2,TRBV4-3,TRBD2,TGCGCCAGCAGCCGACGACTAGCGCTCACCTTGAACACCGGGGAGCTGTTTTTT,CASSRRLALTLNTGELFF
-,TRBJ2-7,TRBV7-9,TRBD1,TGTGCCAGCAGCGGACTACTGGGACAGGGGGGTGAGCAGTACTTC,CASSGLLGQGGEQYF
few,TRBJ1-2,TRBV10-1,TRBD1,TGCGCCAGCAGCCACAGGGGAAGGAACTATGGCTACACCTTC,CASSHRGRNYGYTF
-,TRBJ2-3,TRBV5-1,TRBD1,TGCGCCAGCAGACCCCGGGGTGGCTCAGGGGGAGATACGCAGTATTTT,CASRPRGGSGGDTQYF
-,TRBJ2-1,TRBV6-5,-,TGTGCCAGCAGACCCCCCGGGACTTACAATGAGCAGTTCTTC,CASRPPGTYNEQFF
-,TRBJ1-2,TRBV19,TRBD1,TGTGCCAGTAGTAGGCGGACAGGGGGCTTCAGGGGCTACACCTTC,CASSRRTGGFRGYTF
-,TRBJ2-1,TRBV25-1,-,TGTGCCAGCAGTGAATTTAAGGAGCCTATTAATGAGCAGTTCTTC,CASSEFKEPINEQFF
-,TRBJ1-1,TRBV2,TRBD1,TGTGCCAGCAGAACGCGAGATCAGGGGGCAAGTGAAGCTTTCTTT,CASRTRDQGASEAFF
-,TRBJ2-1,TRBV28,TRBD2,TGTGCCAGCAGTTTCCCGTCGACTAGCCGCCTGAGCTCCTACAATGAGCAGTTCTTC,CASSFPSTSRLSSYNEQFF
-,TRBJ2-3,TRBV27,TRBD2,TGTGCCAGCAGTCTCACCCGACCGGCGGGGTATGGGACTAGCCCGACAGATACGCAGTATTTT,CASSLTRPAGYGTSPTDTQYF
-,TRBJ2-1,TRBV9,TRBD2,TGTGCCAGCAGTGCCGTGCTGCGGGAGGGCCGAAATGAGCAGTTCTTC,CASSAVLREGRNEQFF
-,TRBJ2-1,TRBV20-1,-,TGCAGTGCTAGTTTCGCGGGAACCTACAATGAGCAGTTCTTC,CSASFAGTYNEQFF
-,TRBJ2-7,TRBV27,TRBD1,TGTGCCAGCAACTACTTAGGGGGCAACGAGCAGTACTTC,CASNYLGGNEQYF
-,TRBJ2-2,TRBV5-1,TRBD2,TGCGCCAGCAGCCGGGTCGAGGGAGGGGCCGGGGAGCTGTTTTTT,CASSRVEGGAGELFF
-,TRBJ1-1,TRBV7-6,-,TGTGCCAGCAGCCCAACAGGGTTCACTGAAGCTTTCTTT,CASSPTGFTEAFF